This TCR beta chain emerged from a study of CXCR3-negative and CXCR3-positive naive CD8 T cells. Study-wide results and limits: TRB CDR3 hydrophobicity was greater in CXCR3-positive naive cells than in CXCR3-negative naive cells. Naive CXCR3-positive and CXCR3-negative cells shared similar TRBV-TRBJ usage, unlike memory cells. Both naive subsets had comparably high diversity; memory CD8+ cells much lower.

The libraries of TRB cDNA were constructed through 5' RACE using UMI labels. Using the 5' RACE reads, TCRdb records one entry per CDR3 protein without DNA. The sample's table shows 100,000 or so distinct CDR3 sequences. Details on this clonotype: Its antigen remains unknown.

Triplicate sorts, around 300,000 cells apiece, were made for each CD8+ T cell subset. Germline V lookup: CDR1 MDHEN, CDR2 SYDVKM. This CDR3 has 15 amino acids. Sequences were obtained from naive CXCR3+ CD8+ T cells from blood. Documented subset: CD45RO-CCR7+CD27+CD95- naive CD8+ T cells expressing CXCR3 (TNR3+). The chain uses TRBV28 and TRBJ2-3; TCRdb returns TRBD2, unconfirmable since there is no DNA. The sequence was obtained from a human donor in good health. Some clones in this sample may be carry-over from other donors' samples. The CDR3 reads CASSPSGFLTDTQYF.